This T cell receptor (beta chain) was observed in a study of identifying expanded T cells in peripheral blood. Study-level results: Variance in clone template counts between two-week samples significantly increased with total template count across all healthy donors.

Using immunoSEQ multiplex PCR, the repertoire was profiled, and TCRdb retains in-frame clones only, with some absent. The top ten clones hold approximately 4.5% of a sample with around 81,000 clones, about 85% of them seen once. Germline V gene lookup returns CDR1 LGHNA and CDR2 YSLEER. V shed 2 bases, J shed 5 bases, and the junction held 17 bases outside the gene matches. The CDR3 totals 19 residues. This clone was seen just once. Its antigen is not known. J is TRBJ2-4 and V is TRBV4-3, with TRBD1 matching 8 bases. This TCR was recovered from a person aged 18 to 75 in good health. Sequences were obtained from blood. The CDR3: CASSQRARRDRSQENIQYF. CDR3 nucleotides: TGCGCCAGCAGCCAAAGAGCCAGACGGGACAGGTCACAGGAAAACATTCAGTACTTC.